A single sample is the source of the 15 T cell receptor beta chains below, sequenced in a study of blood T cells in healthy people across ages (dated by TCRdb to between 2015 and 2016). The method was 5' RACE. Sequencing was performed on an Illumina HiSeq 2500. The second PCR ran for about 6 to 12 cycles and used a J-beta primer mix along with a sample-barcoded 5' primer. In-frame beta chains were kept once TCRdb had trimmed the public reads at Q25 with fastp and called clones with MiXCR. Identical CDR3 proteins give one entry, which carries the most common genes and DNA. Counted in this sample were approximately 1.5 million distinct CDR3 sequences; roughly 43% of them appeared once. Around 4% of the sample comes from the top ten. The sequencing input was blood. These receptors originate from a woman aged 18-29 years in good health.

This sequence joins TRBV12-3 or TRBV12-4 and TRBJ2-7; D is ambiguous. V was pared by 3 bases and J by 0 bases, with 12 bases between. CDR3 length: 15 residues. DNA for the CDR3: TGTGCCAGCAGTTTCGGTTCCACATCCTCCTACGAGCAGTACTTC. This codes for CASSFGSTSSYEQYF.

The V gene is TRBV4-1, the J gene TRBJ2-7; 7 nucleotides align to TRBD2. V dropped 4 bases and J dropped 0; count of bases not matched to a gene: 9. The CDR3 totals 16 residues. Germline V CDR1 and CDR2: MGHRA, YSYEKL. The CDR3 DNA follows: TGCGCCAGCAGCCTGGAAGGCGCGGGAGCCTCCTACGAGCAGTACTTC. Encoded protein: CASSLEGAGASYEQYF.

DNA of the CDR3: TGTGCCAGCAGCGTATCAGGGGGCATGTACAATGAGCAGTTCTTC. Its protein product is CASSVSGGMYNEQFF. The chain recombines TRBV9 with TRBJ2-1, with 8 bases that match TRBD1. Germline values: CDR1 SGDLS, CDR2 YYNGEE. With 1 base clipped from V and 4 bases from J, the junction kept 4 bases outside the gene matches. The CDR3 spans 15 residues.

This rearrangement joins TRBV9 to TRBJ2-3, with a tentative D call TRBD2 (5 bases). CDR1 and CDR2 (germline): SGDLS, YYNGEE. The V end lost 4 bases, the J end lost 4 bases, and 13 bases lay between the germline ends. The CDR3 covers 14 residues. The CDR3 protein is CASSTRTLADTQYF. The CDR3 region has the DNA TGTGCCAGCAGCACTCGGACTCTGGCAGATACGCAGTATTTT. Together with reference TRBV9 and TRBJ2-3, the CDR3 gives the full variable domain: DSGVTQTPKHLITATGQRVTLRCSPRSGDLSVYWYQQSLDQGLQFLIQYYNGEERAKGNILERFSAQQFPDLHSELNLSSLELGDSALYFCASSTRTLADTQYFGPGTRLTVL.

The sample holds many counts of this clonotype. The gene calls are TRBV9 and TRBJ2-3; D possibly matches TRBD1 or TRBD2 (5 bases each). Trimming cost V 4 bases and J 0 bases, with 12 bases left between them. Germline CDR1 reads SGDLS; CDR2 reads YYNGEE. There are 15 residues in the CDR3. The CDR3: CASSIGTASTDTQYF. The CDR3 region has the DNA TGTGCCAGCAGCATCGGGACGGCTAGCACAGATACGCAGTATTTT.

In its sample, this clonotype was seen many times. V is TRBV18 and J is TRBJ1-2; 7 bases agree with TRBD1. Germline V CDR1 and CDR2: KGHSH, LQKENI. J gave up 3 bases and V 5 bases, and 3 bases lay outside the gene matches. The CDR3 has 13 amino acids. DNA of the CDR3: TGTGCCAGCTCAGCCGGGACAGACTATGGCTACACCTTC. Amino acid sequence: CASSAGTDYGYTF.

The chain recombines TRBV5-1 with TRBJ2-5; TRBD1 aligns across 9 bases. The DNA end favors TRBJ2-7, so the J call may be wrong. The V gene's germline CDR1 is SGHRS and CDR2 YFSETQ. The CDR3 runs to 15 residues. CDR3 nucleotide sequence: TGCGCCAGCAGCATAGACAGGGGGACCCTTTACGAGCAGTACTTC. Its translation: CASSIDRGTLYEQYF.

This clonotype was counted at least ten times. The genes are TRBV6-5 and TRBJ1-2; perhaps TRBD1 as D (5 bases). Germline V gene lookup returns CDR1 MNHEY and CDR2 SVGAGI. The CDR3 runs 15 residues. Trimming removed 0 bases at V and 4 bases at J, with 12 bases between. As DNA, the CDR3 is TGTGCCAGCAGTTACTCGAGAGCAGGGTTCTATGGCTACACCTTC. Protein product: CASSYSRAGFYGYTF.

Many counts were recorded for this clonotype. This rearrangement joins TRBV11-2 to TRBJ2-2; D is uncertain. The germline gives CDR1 SGHAT, CDR2 FQNNGV. The CDR3 loop spans 15 amino acids. V was pared by 3 bases and J by 4 bases, with 12 bases between. DNA of the CDR3: TGTGCCAGCAGCTTTGTCGAGGTTCGCACCGGGGAGCTGTTTTTT. It translates to CASSFVEVRTGELFF.

This clonotype was seen a single time. V is TRBV4-3 and J is TRBJ1-1, with 8 bases that match TRBD1. The V gene's germline CDR1 is LGHNA and CDR2 YSLEER. Losses at the gene ends were 1 base for V and 3 bases for J; bases not matched to a gene: 7. This CDR3 spans 16 amino acids. The CDR3 sequence: CASSQGTGQGDTEAFF. The CDR3 coding sequence is TGCGCCAGCAGCCAAGGGACCGGACAGGGCGACACTGAAGCTTTCTTT.

The chain carries TRBV7-9 and TRBJ1-1; D ambiguous. This CDR3 spans 12 amino acids. In germline, CDR1 is SEHNR, CDR2 FQNEAQ (reference sequence). V was shortened by 5 bases and J by 10 bases, with 14 bases between the two germline ends. CDR3 region: CASSRASGGAFF. The DNA of the CDR3 is TGTGCCAGCAGCCGGGCCTCGGGTGGAGCTTTCTTT.

This clonotype was counted only a few times. This sequence joins TRBV7-9 and TRBJ2-2; D is unclear. Trimming stripped 5 bases from V and 6 bases from J, with 13 bases between. Germline-derived CDR1 and CDR2 are SEHNR and FQNEAQ (reference sequence). This CDR3 region has 14 residues. The CDR3 coding sequence is TGTGCCAGCAGCATCGGGCCCCTGGCCGGGGAGCTGTTTTTT. This translates into CASSIGPLAGELFF.

This clonotype has only a few counts. V and J are TRBV13 and TRBJ2-1, with 15 bases fitting TRBD2. Germline values: CDR1 PRHDT, CDR2 FYEKMQ (reference sequence). After removal of 5 bases from V and 1 base from J, the junction contained 3 bases not matched to a gene. CDR3 length: 17 residues. The chain's CDR3 is CASSPGTSGGSYNEQFF. For the CDR3, the DNA is TGTGCCAGCAGCCCAGGGACTAGCGGGGGGTCCTACAATGAGCAGTTCTTC.

The chain is built from TRBV21-1 and TRBJ2-7; the table's TRBD1 call for D was not verified on the DNA. TRBV21-1 is classified as a pseudogene. CDR3 size: 15 residues. CDR3 amino acids: CASSKAYRGLCEQYF. The CDR3 nucleotides are TGTGCCAGCAGCAAAGCTTACAGGGGGCTGTGCGAGCAGTACTTC.

The table lists this clonotype with many counts. This chain uses TRBV7-9 with TRBJ2-1; unclear D gene. The CDR3 extends over 12 amino acids. V gave up 3 bases and J gave up 8 bases, with 8 bases separating them. The germline V gene encodes CDR1 SEHNR and CDR2 FQNEAQ (reference sequence). CDR3 in amino acids: CASSFSFDEQFF. CDR3 coding DNA: TGTGCCAGCAGCTTTTCCTTCGATGAGCAGTTCTTC.